Below are 2 T cell receptor beta chains sequenced from a single sample in a study of shared clonotypes between healthy human individuals. Assay used: immunoSEQ multiplex PCR; TCRdb lists only in-frame clones, some missing. Of 2 million to 3 million clones in the sample, 80% to 95% are singletons; the top ten hold 0.36%. The sample comprised naive CD4+ T cells from PBMCs. Noted subset: CD45RA+ positively selected. These receptors all come from a man younger than 35 in good health. Some clones in this sample may be carry-over from other donors' samples.

This chain uses TRBV30 with TRBJ2-5; D call uncertain. The end of the DNA aligns better with TRBJ2-7, so the J call may be wrong. CDR1 is GTSNPN and CDR2 is SVGIG in the germline V gene (reference sequence). The CDR3 has 12 residues. The CDR3 loop is CAWGFSAYEQYF. CDR3 nucleotides: TGTGCCTGGGGGTTTTCGGCCTACGAGCAGTACTTC.

The rearrangement joins TRBV28 to TRBJ2-2; 11 nucleotides line up with TRBD1. Losses at the gene ends were 10 bases for V and 6 bases for J; bases not matched to a gene: 13. The CDR3 covers 16 residues. Germline V lookup: CDR1 MDHEN, CDR2 SYDVKM. The CDR3 sequence is CATKGKRDRGSGELFF. The CDR3, as DNA: TGTGCCACCAAGGGGAAACGGGACAGGGGGTCCGGGGAGCTGTTTTTT.